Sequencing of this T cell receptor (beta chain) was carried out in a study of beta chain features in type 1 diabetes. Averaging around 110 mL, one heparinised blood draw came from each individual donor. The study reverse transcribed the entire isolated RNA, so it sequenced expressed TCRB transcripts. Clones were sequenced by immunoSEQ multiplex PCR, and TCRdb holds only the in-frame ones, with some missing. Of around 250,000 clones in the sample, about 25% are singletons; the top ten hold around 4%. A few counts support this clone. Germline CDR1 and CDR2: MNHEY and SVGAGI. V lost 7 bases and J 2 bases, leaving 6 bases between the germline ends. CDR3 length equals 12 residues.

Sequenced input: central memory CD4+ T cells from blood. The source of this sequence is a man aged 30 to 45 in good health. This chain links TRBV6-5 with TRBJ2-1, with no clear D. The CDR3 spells CASTKTYNEQFF. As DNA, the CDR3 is TGTGCCAGCACCAAGACCTACAATGAGCAGTTCTTC.